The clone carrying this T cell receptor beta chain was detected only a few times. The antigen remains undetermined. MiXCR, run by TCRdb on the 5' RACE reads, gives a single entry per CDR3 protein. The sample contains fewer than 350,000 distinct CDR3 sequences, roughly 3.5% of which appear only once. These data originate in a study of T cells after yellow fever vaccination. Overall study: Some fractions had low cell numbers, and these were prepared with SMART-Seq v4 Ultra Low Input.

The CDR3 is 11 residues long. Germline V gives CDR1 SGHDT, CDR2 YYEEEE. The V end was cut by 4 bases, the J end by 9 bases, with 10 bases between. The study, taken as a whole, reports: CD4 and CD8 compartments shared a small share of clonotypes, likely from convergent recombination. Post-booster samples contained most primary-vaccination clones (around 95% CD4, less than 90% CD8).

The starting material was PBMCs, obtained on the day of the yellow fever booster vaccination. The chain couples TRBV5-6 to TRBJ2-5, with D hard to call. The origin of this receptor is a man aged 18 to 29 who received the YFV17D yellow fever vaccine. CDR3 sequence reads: CASSRLGAQYF. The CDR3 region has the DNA TGTGCCAGCAGCCGACTCGGAGCCCAGTACTTC.